These 22 T cell receptor beta chains share one sample of origin, sequenced in a study of cytomegalovirus exposure and HLA in healthy donors. The primer mix had 60 Vbeta and 13 Jbeta primers. Some clones are missing from TCRdb's copy, which holds only in-frame ones; the method was immunoSEQ multiplex PCR. The profile shows roughly 100,000 clones, around two thirds of them singletons. Source material: PBMCs. The receptors were gathered from a man aged 30-40 years in good health and CMV-seropositive.

This clone appeared many times. The J gene is TRBJ2-7, the V gene TRBV4-1; possible D gene TRBD1, 5 bases. V lost 1 base and J lost 1, with 8 bases in between. The CDR3 covers 14 residues. The germline V gene encodes CDR1 MGHRA and CDR2 YSYEKL. Written as DNA, the CDR3 is TGCGCCAGCAGCCAAGGACAGCTTTCCTACGAGCAGTACTTC. Translating gives CASSQGQLSYEQYF.

The V call is TRBV5-1, the J call TRBJ2-7; 9 bases are shared with TRBD1. CDR1 and CDR2 (germline): SGHRS, YFSETQ. The ends lost 2 bases at V and 4 bases at J; junction bases unmatched: 10. This CDR3 comprises 16 residues. Written as DNA, the CDR3 is TGCGCCAGCAGCTTTGGACCGGGACAGGGTGGATACGAGCAGTACTTC. Its protein product is CASSFGPGQGGYEQYF.

This clone came up once. The chain links TRBV5-1 to TRBJ2-3, with 7 bases fitting TRBD1. CDR3 size: 16 residues. Per germline, CDR1 SGHRS and CDR2 YFSETQ. V trimming: 4 bases; J trimming: 1 base; junction bases outside the gene matches: 9. CDR3 sequence (DNA): TGCGCCAGCAGCCCACCTACCGGGACAGGCACAGATACGCAGTATTTT. It codes for CASSPPTGTGTDTQYF. Full variable domain (missing parts from reference TRBV5-1 and TRBJ2-3): KAGVTQTPRYLIKTRGQQVTLSCSPISGHRSVSWYQQTPGQGLQFLFEYFSETQRNKGNFPGRFSGRQFSNSRSEMNVSTLELGDSALYLCASSPPTGTGTDTQYFGPGTRLTVL.

This clone was recorded once. The genes are TRBV2 and TRBJ2-5, with 11 bases identical to TRBD2. Per the germline V gene, CDR1 is SNHLY and CDR2 is FYNNEI. J lost 4 bases, V lost 6 bases, and 16 bases had no gene match. There are 18 residues in the CDR3. CDR3 sequence: CASSTQAFLAGGTETQYF. In DNA, the CDR3 is TGTGCCAGCAGCACGCAAGCCTTCCTAGCGGGGGGTACAGAGACCCAGTACTTC.

The rearrangement links TRBV2 to TRBJ1-5, with D perhaps matching TRBD1 (6 bases). The V gene lost 0 bases and the J gene lost 1 base, with 7 bases spanning the gap. The CDR3 contains 15 residues. Germline V gene sequence: CDR1 SNHLY, CDR2 FYNNEI. The CDR3 DNA reads TGTGCCAGCAGTGAAGCGCAGGGGAGCAATCAGCCCCAGCATTTT. This translates into CASSEAQGSNQPQHF.

This chain uses TRBV6-5 with TRBJ2-3; D is possibly TRBD2 (6 bases). This CDR3 contains 14 residues. Germline V gives CDR1 MNHEY, CDR2 SVGAGI. V lost 7 bases, J lost 5 bases, and 16 bases lay in between. The DNA of the CDR3 is TGTGCCAGCACCCAGCCGGGGGTGGGAGATACGCAGTATTTT. Protein product: CASTQPGVGDTQYF.

In its sample, this clone was seen once. The J gene is TRBJ1-1, the V gene TRBV18; no reliable D call. V was shortened by 1 base and J by 2 bases, with 8 bases between the two germline ends. Per germline, CDR1 KGHSH and CDR2 LQKENI. The CDR3 length is 14 residues. This CDR3 reads CASSPRILNTEAFF. As DNA, the CDR3 is TGTGCCAGCTCACCACGTATATTAAACACTGAAGCTTTCTTT. The full variable domain, rest sourced from reference TRBV18 and TRBJ1-1, is NAGVMQNPRHLVRRRGQEARLRCSPMKGHSHVYWYRQLPEEGLKFMVYLQKENIIDESGMPKERFSAEFPKEGPSILRIQQVVRGDSAAYFCASSPRILNTEAFFGQGTRLTVV.

This clone was recorded only once. CDR3 amino acids: CASSSYPGAYVEQYF. Here the CDR3 DNA reads TGTGCCAGCAGTTCCTACCCGGGAGCCTACGTGGAGCAGTACTTC. This chain uses TRBV6-1 with TRBJ2-7; maybe TRBD2 (6 bases). The CDR3 is 15 residues long. Trimming shortened V by 5 bases and J by 7 bases, and 21 bases separated the two germline ends. Per germline, CDR1 MNHNS and CDR2 SASEGT.

The DNA of the CDR3 is TGTGCCAGCAGCCAAGACTCCGTCAGCTCCTATAATTCACCCCTCCACTTT. This sequence encodes CASSQDSVSSYNSPLHF. V and J are TRBV14 and TRBJ1-6; D remains unclear. Germline CDR1 SGHDN, CDR2 FVKESK. The CDR3 loop spans 17 amino acids. V lost 0 bases and J 0 bases, leaving 9 bases between the germline ends.

V is TRBV19 and J is TRBJ1-1; TRBD1 agrees at 10 bases. Losses at the gene ends were 2 bases for V and 0 bases for J; bases not matched to a gene: 9. CDR1 LNHDA and CDR2 SQIVND come from the germline V gene (reference sequence). The CDR3 contains 18 residues. CDR3 loop: CASSITSPGQGLNTEAFF. The CDR3 DNA follows: TGTGCCAGTAGTATAACTTCTCCGGGACAGGGGTTGAACACTGAAGCTTTCTTT.

The chain has TRBV6-5 and TRBJ2-6, with a tentative D call TRBD1 (5 bases). The V end was cut by 5 bases, the J end by 3 bases, with 8 bases between. The CDR3 length is 14 residues. Germline loops: CDR1 MNHEY, CDR2 SVGAGI. CDR3 loop: CASSEQVGANVLTF. CDR3 bases: TGTGCCAGCAGTGAACAGGTTGGGGCCAACGTCCTGACTTTC.

The CDR3 region is CAWSRGGHEQFF. CDR3 nucleotides: TGTGCCTGGAGTAGGGGAGGCCATGAGCAGTTCTTC. This chain uses TRBV30 with TRBJ2-1; TRBD2 might be the D (6 bases). This CDR3 has 12 amino acids. In germline, CDR1 is GTSNPN, CDR2 SVGIG (reference sequence). Trimming cost V 2 bases and J 8 bases, with 10 bases left between them.

The chain employs TRBV11-2 and TRBJ2-2; 12 bases line up with TRBD2. CDR3 length: 17 residues. In germline, CDR1 is SGHAT, CDR2 FQNNGV. With V trimmed by 1 base and J by 3 bases, 3 bases remained unmatched. Here the CDR3 reads CASSLVGTSGYTGELFF. The CDR3 DNA reads as TGTGCCAGCAGCTTAGTTGGGACTAGCGGGTACACCGGGGAGCTGTTTTTT.

This chain uses TRBV7-9 with TRBJ1-2; D not resolved. The CDR3 consists of 16 residues. Deletions cut 5 bases from V and 4 bases from J, with 20 bases between. Germline V gene sequence: CDR1 SEHNR, CDR2 FQNEAQ (reference sequence). CDR3 amino acids: CASSPKAGKSTYGYTF. DNA of the CDR3: TGTGCCAGCAGCCCAAAAGCGGGGAAAAGCACCTATGGCTACACCTTC.

The V call is TRBV4-2, the J call TRBJ2-1; D is unclear. From germline, CDR1 is LGHNA and CDR2 YNFKEQ. The CDR3 is 14 amino acids. The ends were cut back, 1 base at V and 7 bases at J, with 11 bases in the middle. The CDR3 loop reads CASSQVSGANEQFF. CDR3 bases: TGTGCCAGCAGCCAAGTGAGTGGAGCAAATGAGCAGTTCTTC.

V is TRBV19 and J is TRBJ2-5; perhaps TRBD2 as D (6 bases). The germline CDR1 and CDR2 sequences are LNHDA and SQIVND (reference sequence). V was pared by 8 bases and J by 6 bases, with 16 bases between. The CDR3 consists of 13 residues. CDR3 loop: CASLTRGRKTQYF. In nucleotides, the CDR3 is TGTGCCAGTCTAACGAGAGGGAGGAAGACCCAGTACTTC.

This clone was recorded once. This rearrangement joins TRBV30 to TRBJ2-1; 9 bases match TRBD2. The V segment lost 5 bases and the J segment 4 bases; nucleotides outside the gene matches: 6. Germline lookup yields CDR1 GTSNPN and CDR2 SVGIG (reference sequence). This CDR3 is built from 14 residues. CDR3 bases: TGTGCCTGGGGAGCGGGGGGCCTATACAATGAGCAGTTCTTC. It encodes CAWGAGGLYNEQFF.

This clone was counted a few times. V and J are TRBV11-2 and TRBJ2-7; 7 bases are a match to TRBD1. The CDR3 has 15 amino acids. With V trimmed by 5 bases and J by 0 bases, 7 bases remained unmatched. Germline V lookup: CDR1 SGHAT, CDR2 FQNNGV. The CDR3 DNA reads TGTGCCAGCAGCCCCGGGACAGAACACTCCTACGAGCAGTACTTC. Translation: CASSPGTEHSYEQYF.

This rearrangement joins TRBV4-1 to TRBJ1-4; 9 bases are a match to TRBD1. The germline CDR1 and CDR2 sequences are MGHRA and YSYEKL. J lost 6 bases, V lost 3 bases, and 5 bases had no gene match. CDR3 length: 15 residues. CDR3 in amino acids: CASSQEDRGDEKLFF. The CDR3 nucleotides are TGCGCCAGCAGCCAGGAAGACAGGGGGGATGAAAAACTGTTTTTT.

This clone was seen once. The V call is TRBV6-5, the J call TRBJ2-2; no definite D call. The CDR3 is made up of 15 amino acids. CDR1 MNHEY and CDR2 SVGAGI come from the germline V gene. V shed 2 bases and J shed 0 bases, with 7 bases lying between them. CDR3: CASSYGKPNTGELFF. The CDR3 nucleotides are TGTGCCAGCAGTTACGGCAAACCGAACACCGGGGAGCTGTTTTTT.

This clone came up once. The rearrangement uses TRBV7-8 and TRBJ2-7; TRBD1 matches 9 bases. Germline V gives CDR1 SGHVS, CDR2 FQNEAQ. The trim removed 3 bases at V and 5 bases at J, leaving 14 bases unmatched. This CDR3 spans 17 amino acids. The CDR3 sequence is CASSFDNRGRSFDEQYF. The DNA for the CDR3 is TGTGCCAGCAGCTTCGACAACAGGGGGCGATCTTTTGACGAGCAGTACTTC. Drawing the rest from reference TRBV7-8 and TRBJ2-7, the complete variable domain is GAGVSQSPRYKVAKRGQDVALRCDPISGHVSLFWYQQALGQGPEFLTYFQNEAQLDKSGLPSDRFFAERPEGSVSTLKIQRTQQEDSAVYLCASSFDNRGRSFDEQYFGPGTRLTVT.

The chain joins TRBV4-1 to TRBJ1-3; 9 positions agree with TRBD1. The CDR3 is 19 amino acids. The V and J ends lost 3 bases and 0 bases, in that order; junction bases with no gene match: 12. The germline gives CDR1 MGHRA, CDR2 YSYEKL. The CDR3, as DNA: TGCGCCAGCAGCCATCCGAGTGGGACAGGGTTAAGCTCTGGAAACACCATATATTTT. Translating gives CASSHPSGTGLSSGNTIYF.